These T cell receptor beta chains were read from a single sample in a study of blood T cell repertoires in COVID-19. Assay used: immunoSEQ multiplex PCR; TCRdb lists only in-frame clones, some missing. The table includes 310,000 or so clones, 88% detected once. Material for sequencing was peripheral blood. The receptors were gathered from a woman in her 30s with COVID-19, enrolled during active disease. Each CDR3 is given with its conserved first and last residue. D genes are given only for firm matches. Expanded clones get a size class; other rows say once, few or many, or leave the size out.

d_call | cdr3_length | j_call | clone_size | v_call | cdr3_aa | cdr3_nt
NA | 15 | TRBJ1-3 | NA | TRBV2 | CASREGTVSGNTIYF | TGTGCCAGTAGAGAGGGCACCGTCTCTGGAAACACCATATATTTT
NA | 15 | TRBJ2-2 | NA | TRBV18 | CASSPLAENTGELFF | TGTGCCAGCTCACCACTAGCGGAGAACACCGGGGAGCTGTTTTTT
TRBD1 | 14 | TRBJ2-5 | NA | TRBV30 | CAWSSTGGQETQYF | TGTGCCTGGAGTTCGACAGGGGGCCAGGAGACCCAGTACTTC
NA | 14 | TRBJ1-2 | once | TRBV27 | CASSYDSKGYGYTF | TGTGCCAGCAGTTATGACAGTAAAGGCTATGGCTACACCTTC
TRBD1 | 13 | TRBJ1-5 | NA | TRBV2 | CASRQTGDQPQHF | TGTGCCAGCAGGCAGACAGGGGATCAGCCCCAGCATTTT
NA | 16 | TRBJ2-3 | NA | TRBV7-3 | CASSLGADTYTDTQYF | TGTGCCAGCAGCTTAGGGGCGGACACCTACACAGATACGCAGTATTTT
TRBD2 | 15 | TRBJ2-7 | NA | TRBV27 | CASSSGRNRASEQYF | TGTGCCAGCAGCAGCGGGAGGAACAGGGCGAGTGAGCAGTACTTC
TRBD2 | 15 | TRBJ2-5 | NA | TRBV9 | CASSVDPGGPGAQYF | TGTGCCAGCAGCGTAGATCCGGGAGGGCCGGGGGCCCAGTACTTC
NA | 11 | TRBJ1-2 | few | TRBV29-1 | CSVAGQDGYTF | TGCAGCGTTGCAGGGCAAGATGGCTACACCTTC
NA | 16 | TRBJ1-5 | few | TRBV18 | CASSPAGAGVNQPQHF | TGTGCCAGCTCACCGGCTGGGGCAGGCGTTAATCAGCCCCAGCATTTT
NA | 12 | TRBJ2-5 | once | TRBV30 | CAWSVGSKTQYF | TGTGCCTGGAGCGTCGGGAGCAAGACCCAGTACTTC
TRBD2 | 13 | TRBJ2-1 | NA | TRBV11-3 | CASSPGLRDEQFF | TGTGCCAGCAGCCCGGGACTACGCGATGAGCAGTTCTTC
NA | 11 | TRBJ1-1 | NA | TRBV28 | CASSEYTEAFF | TGTGCCAGCAGCGAGTACACTGAAGCTTTCTTT
TRBD2 | 15 | TRBJ2-7 | NA | TRBV7-9 | CASSGVAGDSYEQYF | TGTGCCAGCAGCGGTGTAGCGGGAGATTCCTACGAGCAGTACTTC
NA | 15 | TRBJ2-1 | NA | TRBV25-1 | CASSESRSYYNEQFF | TGTGCCAGCAGTGAATCTAGAAGCTACTACAATGAGCAGTTCTTC
TRBD1 | 16 | TRBJ2-5 | NA | TRBV24-1 | CATSDTAGTGVETQYF | TGTGCCACCAGTGATACCGCCGGGACAGGGGTTGAGACCCAGTACTTC
TRBD2 | 14 | TRBJ2-7 | NA | TRBV24-1 | CATSDGSGRGEQYF | TGTGCCACCAGTGACGGTAGCGGGAGAGGGGAGCAGTACTTC
NA | 15 | TRBJ2-5 | once | TRBV6-2/TRBV6-3 | CASSYRGHYQETQYF | TGTGCCAGCAGTTACCGGGGACATTACCAAGAGACCCAGTACTTC
NA | 16 | TRBJ1-2 | NA | TRBV4-3 | CASSQVQGLSLSGYTF | TGCGCCAGCAGCCAAGTCCAGGGGCTGTCCCTAAGTGGCTACACCTTC
NA | 15 | TRBJ2-7 | few | TRBV28 | CASSLEVSGSYEQYF | TGTGCCAGCAGTTTAGAGGTTAGCGGCTCCTACGAGCAGTACTTC
TRBD2 | 13 | TRBJ2-7 | once | TRBV6-5 | CVQPAGAVYEQYF | TGTGTTCAACCCGCGGGAGCGGTCTACGAGCAGTACTTC
NA | 15 | TRBJ2-7 | NA | TRBV3-1/TRBV3-2 | CASSPVASQSYEQYF | TGTGCCAGCAGCCCCGTCGCTAGTCAAAGCTACGAGCAGTACTTC